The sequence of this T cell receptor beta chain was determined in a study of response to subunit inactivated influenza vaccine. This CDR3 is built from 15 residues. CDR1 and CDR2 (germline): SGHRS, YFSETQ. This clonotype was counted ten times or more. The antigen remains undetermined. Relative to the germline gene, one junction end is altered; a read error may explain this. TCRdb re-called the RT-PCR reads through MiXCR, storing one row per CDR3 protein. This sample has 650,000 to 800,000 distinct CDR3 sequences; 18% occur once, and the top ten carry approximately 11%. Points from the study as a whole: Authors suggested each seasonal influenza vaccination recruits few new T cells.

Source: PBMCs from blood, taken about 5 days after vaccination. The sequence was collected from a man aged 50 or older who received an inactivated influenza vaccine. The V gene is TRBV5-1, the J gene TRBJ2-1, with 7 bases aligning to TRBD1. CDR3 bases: TGTGCCAGCAGTTTAGGGGGCGGGTCCTACAATGAGCAGTTCTTC. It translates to CASSLGGGSYNEQFF. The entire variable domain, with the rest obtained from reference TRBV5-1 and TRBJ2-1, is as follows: KAGVTQTPRYLIKTRGQQVTLSCSPISGHRSVSWYQQTPGQGLQFLFEYFSETQRNKGNFPGRFSGRQFSNSRSEMNVSTLELGDSALYLCASSLGGGSYNEQFFGPGTRLTVL.